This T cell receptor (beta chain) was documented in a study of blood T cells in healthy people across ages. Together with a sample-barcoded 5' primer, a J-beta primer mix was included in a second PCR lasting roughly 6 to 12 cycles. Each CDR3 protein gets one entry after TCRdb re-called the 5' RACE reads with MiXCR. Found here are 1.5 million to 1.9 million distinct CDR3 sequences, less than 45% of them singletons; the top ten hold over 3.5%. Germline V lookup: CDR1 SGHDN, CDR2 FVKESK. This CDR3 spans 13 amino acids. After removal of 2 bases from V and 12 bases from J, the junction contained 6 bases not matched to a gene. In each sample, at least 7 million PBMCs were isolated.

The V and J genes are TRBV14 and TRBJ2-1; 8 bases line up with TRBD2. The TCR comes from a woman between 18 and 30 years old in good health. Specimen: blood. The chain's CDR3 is CASSQQELAVQFF. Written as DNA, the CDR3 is TGTGCCAGCAGCCAACAGGAACTAGCGGTGCAGTTCTTC.